This T cell receptor beta chain was recovered during a study of shared T cell receptors in the human thymus. From germline, CDR1 is SGHVS and CDR2 FQNEAQ. The CDR3 length is 18 residues. Trimming at V came to 1 base and at J to 0 bases, leaving 5 bases not matched to a gene. As regards this clone: This sample includes further DNA sequences coding for the same CDR3.

Measured with immunoSEQ multiplex PCR; TCRdb has only the in-frame clones, and not every one. The sample shows some 660,000 clones, more than 75% of them seen only once. These same records also appear under a second study, on human thymus T cells. That report notes: Having corrective surgery for congenital heart defects, healthy Finnish infants were the ones who donated. From resections taken during corrective heart surgery, the thymus tissue was obtained. Apparent skewing of V and J gene usage characterized both thymic and blood repertoires. Related work found strong thymic repertoire overlap between unrelated individuals.

The chain is built from TRBV7-8 and TRBJ1-6; 8 bases line up with TRBD1. Sequences were obtained from thymocytes. The sequence was obtained from a boy in the first two years of life with a congenital heart defect. CDR3 protein: CASSLGGTGDSYNSPLHF. The DNA of the CDR3 is TGTGCCAGCAGCTTAGGAGGGACAGGTGACTCCTATAATTCACCCCTCCACTTT.